This T cell receptor beta chain stems from a study of T-cell reconstitution after alpha-beta-depleted transplantation in children. The CDR3 runs to 16 residues. V lost 3 bases to trimming and J lost 3 bases, with 19 bases between them. Germline CDR1 and CDR2: DFQATT and SNEGSKA (reference sequence). Library preparation (for TCRbeta) was performed with unique molecular identifiers. TCRdb fed the PCR reads into MiXCR, producing one record per CDR3 protein. The data hold approximately 640,000 distinct CDR3 sequences, with 16% observed a single time. The sequences come from PBMCs from the stem cell graft donor, collected from the stem cell graft. V and J are TRBV20-1 and TRBJ2-3, with D perhaps being TRBD1 or TRBD2 (6 bases each). This clonotype originated in a human donor who donated a stem cell graft to a child with acute myeloid leukemia. CDR3 DNA sequence: TGCAGTGCTAGCCCCCCTTTAACGGGGGCGACAGATACGCAGTATTTT. Its translation: CSASPPLTGATDTQYF.